A selection of T cell receptor beta chains follows, all from one sample in a study of cytomegalovirus exposure and HLA in healthy donors. The data were produced by immunoSEQ multiplex PCR, yet TCRdb's version contains in-frame clones alone and is incomplete. Of approximately 130,000 clones in the sample, around 83% are singletons; the top ten hold less than 3.5%. The specimen was PBMCs. The receptors here all came from a man aged 50-60 years in good health and CMV-seronegative. Both conserved end residues are part of each CDR3. Fields, in order: clone size, V gene, J gene, D gene, CDR3 DNA, CDR3 protein. The D gene is left open where the match is weak. Expanded clones are given a class, and other clones once, few, many or no size at all.

.	TRBV7-2	TRBJ1-4	TRBD1	TGTGCCAGCAGCCCGACGGACAGGGGGCTTGAAAAACTGTTTTTT	CASSPTDRGLEKLFF
.	TRBV10-3	TRBJ2-7	TRBD2	TGTGCCATCAGTGAGTCGTTACCGGGACTACCCACCTACGAGCAGTACTTC	CAISESLPGLPTYEQYF
.	TRBV11-2	TRBJ2-7	.	TGTGCCAGCAGCTTATACTATCCGGGGTCCTACGAGCAGTACTTC	CASSLYYPGSYEQYF
once	TRBV7-2	TRBJ2-1	.	TGTGCCAGCAGATTCGGGGGGCCTGAGCAGTTCTTC	CASRFGGPEQFF
.	TRBV5-1	TRBJ1-6	TRBD1	TGCGCCAGTAACGACGGGACAGGGCTTAATTCACCCCTCCACTTT	CASNDGTGLNSPLHF
few	TRBV7-7	TRBJ2-7	.	TGTGCTAGCAGCTTAAGTCTCGGACAGCGTTACGAGCAGTACTTC	CASSLSLGQRYEQYF
.	TRBV10-3	TRBJ2-2	.	TGTGCCAGCGGGGTAGGCCGCTCTCCCGGGGAGCTGTTTTTT	CASGVGRSPGELFF
.	TRBV7-8	TRBJ1-1	TRBD1	TGTGCCAGCAGCCATGCCGGGACAGGGGACACTGAAGCTTTCTTT	CASSHAGTGDTEAFF
.	TRBV6-1	TRBJ2-2	TRBD1	TGTGCCACACAGGGGGCGTATAGTATCGGGGAGCTGTTTTTT	CATQGAYSIGELFF
once	TRBV4-3	TRBJ2-3	TRBD2	TGCGCCAGCAGCCCCCTCCAGCGGGGGGCCCACACAGATACGCAGTATTTT	CASSPLQRGAHTDTQYF
.	TRBV7-3	TRBJ2-4	TRBD1	TGTGCCAGCAGCGTCTGCAGGGGGCTAGCCAAAAACATTCAGTACTTC	CASSVCRGLAKNIQYF
once	TRBV5-1	TRBJ2-1	TRBD2	TGCGCCAGCAGCACCTGGACTAGCGACTACAATGAGCAGTTCTTC	CASSTWTSDYNEQFF
once	TRBV2	TRBJ2-5	TRBD1	TGTGCCAGCAACTTGGACAGGGGGCCCGCGAGGGCCCAGTACTTC	CASNLDRGPARAQYF
.	TRBV30	TRBJ2-5	.	TGTGCCTGGAGTGGGGATAGCGTGGAGACCCAGTACTTC	CAWSGDSVETQYF
.	TRBV4-1	TRBJ2-3	TRBD2	TGCGCCAGCAGCCAATCCGGACTAGCCGCAGATACGCAGTATTTT	CASSQSGLAADTQYF
.	TRBV7-9	TRBJ2-5	TRBD2	TGTGCCAGCACCTCTAGCGGGGGCGCCGAGACCCAGTACTTC	CASTSSGGAETQYF
.	TRBV7-9	TRBJ2-5	TRBD2	TGTGCCAGCAGCCACGGCGGGACTAGCGGGGCCCAAGAGACCCAGTACTTC	CASSHGGTSGAQETQYF
once	TRBV4-1	TRBJ2-7	.	TGCGCCAGCAGCCCCTCGGTCCTCTACGAGCAGTACTTC	CASSPSVLYEQYF
.	TRBV15	TRBJ1-4	TRBD1	TGTGCCACCAGCGTACCGGGACAGGGGAATGAAAAACTGTTTTTT	CATSVPGQGNEKLFF
once	TRBV19	TRBJ2-2	.	TGTGCCAGTAGTTGGTCCTCGGGAGGGGAGCTGTTTTTT	CASSWSSGGELFF
few	TRBV7-9	TRBJ1-1	TRBD1	TGTGCCAGCAGCTTACATGCAGGGGGAAAGACTGAAGCTTTCTTT	CASSLHAGGKTEAFF
.	TRBV19	TRBJ1-6	TRBD1	TGTGCCAGTAGCCCCCCAGGGGGCGTCGGTTCACCCCTCCACTTT	CASSPPGGVGSPLHF
.	TRBV4-1	TRBJ2-6	.	TGCGCCAGCAGCCAAGAACAAGCTGGGGCCAACGTCCTGACTTTC	CASSQEQAGANVLTF
.	TRBV9	TRBJ1-5	.	TGTGCCAGCAGCCTCAGGGGTGGCAATCAGCCCCAGCATTTT	CASSLRGGNQPQHF
.	TRBV2	TRBJ1-1	TRBD1	TGTGCCACGGGAGGGACAGGGGATAATCGGGCTTTCTTT	CATGGTGDNRAFF
.	TRBV5-8	TRBJ1-5	.	TGTGCCAGCAGCCTACTAGGCCTCGGCCAGCCCCAGCATTTT	CASSLLGLGQPQHF